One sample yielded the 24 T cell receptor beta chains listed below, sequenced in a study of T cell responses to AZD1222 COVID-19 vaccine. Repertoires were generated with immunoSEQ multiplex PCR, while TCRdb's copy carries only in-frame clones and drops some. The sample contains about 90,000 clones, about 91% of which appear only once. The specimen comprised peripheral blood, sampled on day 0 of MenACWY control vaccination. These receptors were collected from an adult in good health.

The CDR3 DNA follows: TGTGCCAGCAGCTGGTGGGGTGTGAACACTGAAGCTTTCTTT. Its protein is CASSWWGVNTEAFF. The chain carries TRBV3-1 (or the pseudogene TRBV3-2) and TRBJ1-1; D gene unclear. V was trimmed by 5 bases and J by 0 bases, leaving 10 bases between them. The CDR3 consists of 14 residues. Germline CDR1 reads LGHDT; CDR2 reads YNNKEL (reference sequence).

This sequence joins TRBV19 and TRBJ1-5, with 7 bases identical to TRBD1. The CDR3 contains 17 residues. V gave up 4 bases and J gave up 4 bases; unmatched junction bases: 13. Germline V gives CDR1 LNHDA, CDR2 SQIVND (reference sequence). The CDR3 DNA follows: TGTGCCAGTAGTACTCTCTCCGGGACAGCTTCTAATCAGCCCCAGCATTTT. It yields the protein CASSTLSGTASNQPQHF.

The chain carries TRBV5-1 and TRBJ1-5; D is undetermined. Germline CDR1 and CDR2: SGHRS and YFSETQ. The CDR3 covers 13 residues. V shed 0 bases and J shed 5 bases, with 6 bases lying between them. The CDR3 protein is CASSLDMDQPQHF. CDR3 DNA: TGCGCCAGCAGCTTGGACATGGATCAGCCCCAGCATTTT.

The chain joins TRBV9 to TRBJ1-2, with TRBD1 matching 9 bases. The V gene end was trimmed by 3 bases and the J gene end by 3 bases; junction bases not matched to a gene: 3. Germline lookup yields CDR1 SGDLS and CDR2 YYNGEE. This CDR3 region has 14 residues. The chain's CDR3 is CASSEDRGDYGYTF. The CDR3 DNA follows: TGTGCCAGCAGCGAGGACAGGGGAGACTATGGCTACACCTTC.

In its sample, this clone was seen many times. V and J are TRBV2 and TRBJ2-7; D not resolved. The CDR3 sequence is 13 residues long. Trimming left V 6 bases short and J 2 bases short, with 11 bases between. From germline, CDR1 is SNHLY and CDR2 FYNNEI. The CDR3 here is CASRGDGTYEQYF. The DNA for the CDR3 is TGTGCCAGCAGGGGCGACGGCACCTACGAGCAGTACTTC.

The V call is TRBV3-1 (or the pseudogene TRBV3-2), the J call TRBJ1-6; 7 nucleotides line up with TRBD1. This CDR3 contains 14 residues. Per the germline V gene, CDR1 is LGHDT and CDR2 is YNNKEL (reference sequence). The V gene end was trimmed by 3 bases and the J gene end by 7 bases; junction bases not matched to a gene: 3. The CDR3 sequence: CASSQGQWNSPLHF. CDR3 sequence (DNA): TGTGCCAGCAGCCAGGGACAGTGGAATTCACCCCTCCACTTT.

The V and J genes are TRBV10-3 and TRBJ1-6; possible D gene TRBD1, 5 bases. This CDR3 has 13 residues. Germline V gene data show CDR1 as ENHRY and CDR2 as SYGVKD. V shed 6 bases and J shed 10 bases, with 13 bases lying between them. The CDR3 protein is CAIREDSFSPLHF. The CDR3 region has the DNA TGTGCCATCAGGGAAGACAGCTTCTCACCCCTCCACTTT.

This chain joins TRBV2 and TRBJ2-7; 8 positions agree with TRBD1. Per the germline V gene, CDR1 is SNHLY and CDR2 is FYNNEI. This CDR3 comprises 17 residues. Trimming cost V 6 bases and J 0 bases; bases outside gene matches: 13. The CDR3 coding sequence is TGTGCCAGCAGGGTGGGCTCAGGGGGCGCGATCTCCTACGAGCAGTACTTC. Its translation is CASRVGSGGAISYEQYF.

CDR3 sequence (DNA): TGTGCCAGCAGCTTTGCCTTGGGTCTATGTGAGCAGTACTTC. Translated, it gives CASSFALGLCEQYF. The rearrangement uses TRBV12-1 and TRBJ2-7. TRBV12-1 is a known pseudogene. The CDR3 runs 14 residues.

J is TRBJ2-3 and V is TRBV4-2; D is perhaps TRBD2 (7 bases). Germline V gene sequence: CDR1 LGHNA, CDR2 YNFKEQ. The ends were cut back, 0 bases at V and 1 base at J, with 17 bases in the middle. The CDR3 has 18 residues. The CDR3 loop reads CASSQDGGAIRGTDTQYF. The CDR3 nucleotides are TGTGCCAGCAGCCAAGATGGGGGGGCGATACGTGGCACAGATACGCAGTATTTT.

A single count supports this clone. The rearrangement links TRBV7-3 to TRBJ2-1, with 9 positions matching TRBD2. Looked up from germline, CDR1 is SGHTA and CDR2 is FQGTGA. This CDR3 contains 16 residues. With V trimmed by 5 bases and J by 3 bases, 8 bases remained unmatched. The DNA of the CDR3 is TGTGCCAGCAGCCCCATGTCAGCGGGGGGCTACAATGAGCAGTTCTTC. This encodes CASSPMSAGGYNEQFF.

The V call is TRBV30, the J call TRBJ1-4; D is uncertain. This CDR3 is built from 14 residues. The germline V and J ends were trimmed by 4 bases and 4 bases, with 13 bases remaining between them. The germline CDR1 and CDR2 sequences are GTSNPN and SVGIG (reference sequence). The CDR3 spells CAWNPTGINEKLFF. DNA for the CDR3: TGTGCCTGGAATCCAACGGGTATTAATGAAAAACTGTTTTTT.

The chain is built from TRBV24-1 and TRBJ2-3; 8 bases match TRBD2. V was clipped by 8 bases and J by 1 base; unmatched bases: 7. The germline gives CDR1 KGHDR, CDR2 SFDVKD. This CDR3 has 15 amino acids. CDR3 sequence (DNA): TGTGCCACCACCCGGGGGGGCAGGGGCACAGATACGCAGTATTTT. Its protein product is CATTRGGRGTDTQYF.

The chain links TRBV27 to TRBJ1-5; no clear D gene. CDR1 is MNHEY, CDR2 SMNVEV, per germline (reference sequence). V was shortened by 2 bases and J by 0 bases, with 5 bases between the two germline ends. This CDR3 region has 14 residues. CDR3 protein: CASSLGYSNQPQHF. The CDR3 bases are TGTGCCAGCAGTTTAGGATATAGCAATCAGCCCCAGCATTTT.

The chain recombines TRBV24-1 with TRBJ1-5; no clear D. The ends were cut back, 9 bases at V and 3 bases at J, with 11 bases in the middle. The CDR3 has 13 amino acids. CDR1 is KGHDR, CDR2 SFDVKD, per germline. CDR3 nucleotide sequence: TGTGCCACCTCCCCGGGATTCAATCAGCCCCAGCATTTT. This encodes CATSPGFNQPQHF.

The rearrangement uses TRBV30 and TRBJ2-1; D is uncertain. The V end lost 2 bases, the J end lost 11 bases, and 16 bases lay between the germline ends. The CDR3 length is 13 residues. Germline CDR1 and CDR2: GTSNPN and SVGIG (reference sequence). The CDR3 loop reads CAWSPTPSPQQFF. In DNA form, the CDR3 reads TGTGCCTGGAGTCCTACCCCTAGTCCGCAGCAGTTCTTC.

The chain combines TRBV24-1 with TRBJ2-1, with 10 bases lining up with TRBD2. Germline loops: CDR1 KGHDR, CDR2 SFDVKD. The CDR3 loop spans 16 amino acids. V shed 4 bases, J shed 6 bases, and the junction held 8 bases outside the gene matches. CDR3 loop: CATSDPSGGASNEQFF. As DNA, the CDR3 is TGTGCCACCAGTGACCCAAGCGGGGGGGCCAGCAATGAGCAGTTCTTC.

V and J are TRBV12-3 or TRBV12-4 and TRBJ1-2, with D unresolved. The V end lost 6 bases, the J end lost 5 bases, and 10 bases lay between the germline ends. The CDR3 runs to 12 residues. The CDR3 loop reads CASSLLGYGYTF. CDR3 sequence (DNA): TGTGCCAGCAGCCTCCTAGGGTATGGCTACACCTTC.

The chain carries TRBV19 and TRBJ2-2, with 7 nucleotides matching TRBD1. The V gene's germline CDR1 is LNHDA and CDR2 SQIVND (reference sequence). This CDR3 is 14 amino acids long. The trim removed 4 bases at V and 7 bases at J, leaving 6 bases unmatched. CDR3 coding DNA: TGTGCCAGTAGTAAGGGGGCTACGGTCGGGGAGCTGTTTTTT. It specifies CASSKGATVGELFF.

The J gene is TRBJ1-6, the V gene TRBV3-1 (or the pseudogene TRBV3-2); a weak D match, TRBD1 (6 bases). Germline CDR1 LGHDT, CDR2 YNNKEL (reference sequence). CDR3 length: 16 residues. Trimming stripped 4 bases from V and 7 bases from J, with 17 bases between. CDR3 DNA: TGTGCCAGCAGCCGAGGAGGACAGTTAGAAAATTCACCCCTCCACTTT. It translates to CASSRGGQLENSPLHF.

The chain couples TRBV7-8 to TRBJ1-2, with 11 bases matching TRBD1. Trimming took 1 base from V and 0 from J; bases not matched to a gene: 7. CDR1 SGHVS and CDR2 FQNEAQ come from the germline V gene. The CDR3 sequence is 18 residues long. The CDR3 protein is CASSLGRTGGESNYGYTF. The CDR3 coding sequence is TGTGCCAGCAGCTTAGGAAGGACAGGGGGCGAATCTAACTATGGCTACACCTTC.

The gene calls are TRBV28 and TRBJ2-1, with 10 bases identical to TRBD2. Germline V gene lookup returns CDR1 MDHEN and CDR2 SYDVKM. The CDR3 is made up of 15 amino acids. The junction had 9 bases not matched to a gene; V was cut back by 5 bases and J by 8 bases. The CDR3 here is CASSELAGAIHEQFF. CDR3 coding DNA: TGTGCCAGCAGTGAGCTAGCGGGGGCAATCCATGAGCAGTTCTTC. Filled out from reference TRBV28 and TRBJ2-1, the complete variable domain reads DVKVTQSSRYLVKRTGEKVFLECVQDMDHENMFWYRQDPGLGLRLIYFSYDVKMKEKGDIPEGYSVSREKKERFSLILESASTNQTSMYLCASSELAGAIHEQFFGPGTRLTVL.

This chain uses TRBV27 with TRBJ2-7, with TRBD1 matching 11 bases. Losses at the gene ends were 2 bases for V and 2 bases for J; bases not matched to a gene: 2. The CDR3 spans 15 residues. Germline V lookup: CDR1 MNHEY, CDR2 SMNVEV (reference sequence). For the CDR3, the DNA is TGTGCCAGCAGTTTACAGGGACAGGGGGCCTACGAGCAGTACTTC. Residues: CASSLQGQGAYEQYF.

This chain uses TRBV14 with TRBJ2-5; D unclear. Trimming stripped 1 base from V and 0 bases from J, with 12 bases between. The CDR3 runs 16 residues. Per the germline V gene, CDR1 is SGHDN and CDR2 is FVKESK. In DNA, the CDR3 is TGTGCCAGCAGCCAAGGGCGCCGGGCCAACCAAGAGACCCAGTACTTC. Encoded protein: CASSQGRRANQETQYF.